These 21 T cell receptor beta chains were sequenced from one sample in a study of T cells in Graves' hyperthyroidism and ophthalmopathy. Amplified regions were TCR beta CDR3 sequences from RNA transcripts. HTBI primers were the set used in a first-round RT-PCR of the TCR CDR3. Each CDR3 protein gets one entry after TCRdb re-called the multiplex PCR reads with MiXCR. Here the sample spans around 420,000 distinct CDR3 sequences, 15% to 19% being singletons. Sample: blood. The source is a woman between 18 and 29 years old with Graves' hyperthyroidism.

This clonotype showed up many times. This chain uses TRBV14 with TRBJ2-1; TRBD2 aligns across 9 bases. CDR3 size: 15 residues. The germline gives CDR1 SGHDN, CDR2 FVKESK. J gave up 6 bases and V 0 bases, and 3 bases lay outside the gene matches. DNA for the CDR3: TGTGCCAGCAGCCAAGAGGCGGGAGGGCGCAATGAGCAGTTCTTC. Translation gives CASSQEAGGRNEQFF. Together with reference TRBV14 and TRBJ2-1, the CDR3 gives the full variable domain: EAGVTQFPSHSVIEKGQTVTLRCDPISGHDNLYWYRRVMGKEIKFLLHFVKESKQDESGMPNNRFLAERTGGTYSTLKVQPAELEDSGVYFCASSQEAGGRNEQFFGPGTRLTVL.

There are many counts of this clonotype. The chain is built from TRBV30 and TRBJ2-1; 7 bases map to TRBD2. CDR1 and CDR2 (germline): GTSNPN, SVGIG (reference sequence). The CDR3 has 14 residues. Trimming cost V 4 bases and J 5 bases; bases outside gene matches: 8. The CDR3 region is CAWNREGRHNEQFF. The CDR3 nucleotides are TGTGCCTGGAATAGGGAGGGGAGACACAATGAGCAGTTCTTC.

This clonotype was seen ten or more times. V gene TRBV7-9 combines with J gene TRBJ2-4; D is possibly TRBD2 (5 bases). Germline assignment: CDR1 SEHNR and CDR2 FQNEAQ (reference sequence). This CDR3 is built from 15 residues. Trimming took off 6 bases at V and 1 base at J, with 13 bases between the two ends. The CDR3 region has the DNA TGTGCCAGCAGGCCTGAGACGGGGGCCAAAAACATTCAGTACTTC. The encoded protein is CASRPETGAKNIQYF. The full variable domain, with the rest looked up from reference TRBV7-9 and TRBJ2-4, is DTGVSQNPRHKITKRGQNVTFRCDPISEHNRLYWYRQTLGQGPEFLTYFQNEAQLEKSRLLSDRFSAERPKGSFSTLEIQRTEQGDSAMYLCASRPETGAKNIQYFGAGTRLSVL.

As to this clonotype: Given a much more abundant clone one base away, this may be a read error. The rearrangement joins TRBV29-1 to TRBJ2-3; 10 nucleotides align to TRBD1. The V gene's germline CDR1 is SQVTM and CDR2 ANQGSEA. J gave up 4 bases and V 7 bases, and 20 bases lay outside the gene matches. The CDR3 is 18 residues long. The DNA for the CDR3 is TGCAGCGCCTCCCCACTTTTCCTCGGGACAGGGGTGCCAGATACGCAGTATTTT. This codes for CSASPLFLGTGVPDTQYF.

This clonotype was picked up many times. This chain connects TRBV7-3 to TRBJ2-5; 12 bases are a match to TRBD2. The V and J ends lost 5 bases and 4 bases, in that order; junction bases with no gene match: 17. CDR3 length: 19 residues. The germline V gene encodes CDR1 SGHTA and CDR2 FQGTGA. CDR3 amino acids: CASSRRPLAGGPMGETQYF. The CDR3 DNA follows: TGTGCCAGCAGCAGAAGGCCCCTAGCGGGAGGGCCTATGGGAGAGACCCAGTACTTC.

This clonotype has ten or more counts. This sequence joins TRBV6-1 and TRBJ1-1; D uncertain. The CDR3 spans 13 residues. CDR1 is MNHNS and CDR2 is SASEGT in the germline V gene. Trimming shortened V by 5 bases and J by 1 base, and 8 bases separated the two germline ends. The CDR3 loop reads CASSPLPNTEAFF. In nucleotides, the CDR3 is TGTGCCAGCAGTCCTCTACCGAACACTGAAGCTTTCTTT.

This clonotype was observed many times. The chain carries TRBV6-1 and TRBJ1-1; D perhaps matches TRBD1 (5 bases). V dropped 6 bases and J dropped 3 bases, with 17 bases sitting between them. The CDR3 contains 15 residues. Germline lookup yields CDR1 MNHNS and CDR2 SASEGT. CDR3 in amino acids: CASSGLAGRDTEAFF. Here the CDR3 DNA reads TGTGCCAGCAGCGGGCTTGCAGGGAGAGACACTGAAGCTTTCTTT.

This clonotype was observed at least ten times. V is TRBV12-3 or TRBV12-4 and J is TRBJ2-5; 8 bases align to TRBD1. V gave up 7 bases and J gave up 4 bases; unmatched junction bases: 8. The CDR3 is 14 amino acids. The CDR3 loop reads CASTRQGLAETQYF. The CDR3 nucleotides read TGTGCCAGCACTCGACAGGGGCTGGCAGAGACCCAGTACTTC.

This clonotype was detected only a few times. The chain has TRBV27 and TRBJ2-1, with TRBD1 matching over 9 bases. Germline CDR1 reads MNHEY; CDR2 reads SMNVEV (reference sequence). J lost 10 bases, V lost 5 bases, and 3 bases had no gene match. This CDR3 spans 12 amino acids. In nucleotides, the CDR3 is TGTGCCAGCAGTGGACAGGGGAACGAGCAGTTCTTC. This encodes CASSGQGNEQFF.

This clonotype was recorded at least ten times. The chain recombines TRBV6-5 with TRBJ2-5, with D possibly matching TRBD2 (6 bases). Germline CDR1 MNHEY, CDR2 SVGAGI. V shed 2 bases and J shed 5 bases, with 15 bases lying between them. There are 15 residues in the CDR3. For the CDR3, the DNA is TGTGCCAGCAGTTACGCGGGGCCCCTGTCCGAGACCCAGTACTTC. It is translated as CASSYAGPLSETQYF.

Of note for this clonotype: One base away lies a much larger clone, so this may be a sequencing read error. The chain couples TRBV20-1 to TRBJ1-5, with D perhaps matching TRBD1 (5 bases). The CDR3 has 15 amino acids. The germline gives CDR1 DFQATT, CDR2 SNEGSKA (reference sequence). Trimming removed 0 bases from V and 6 bases from J, with 15 bases in between. DNA for the CDR3: TGCAGTGCTAGAGAGGACACGGCCCCCAGTCAGCCCCAGCATTTT. Protein sequence: CSAREDTAPSQPQHF.

This clonotype appeared a few times. The rearrangement links TRBV15 to TRBJ2-6; tentatively, D is TRBD2 (6 bases). CDR3 length: 18 residues. Germline loops: CDR1 LNHNV, CDR2 YYDKDF (reference sequence). Trimming left V 0 bases short and J 0 bases short, with 12 bases between. CDR3 loop: CATSRDRRTTSGANVLTF. In nucleotides, the CDR3 is TGTGCCACCAGCAGAGATCGTAGGACTACCTCTGGGGCCAACGTCCTGACTTTC.

Many counts were recorded for this clonotype. This sequence joins TRBV6-1 and TRBJ2-7, with a possible D match to TRBD2 (5 bases). Germline values: CDR1 MNHNS, CDR2 SASEGT. V was shortened by 4 bases and J by 3 bases, with 16 bases between the two germline ends. The CDR3 is 15 amino acids. In DNA, the CDR3 is TGTGCCAGCAGTGCCCGAGGCGGGTTAGGCTACGAGCAGTACTTC. It yields the protein CASSARGGLGYEQYF.

A word on this clonotype: The junction differs from germline at one of its ends, possibly a read error. The J gene is TRBJ2-5, the V gene TRBV18; no reliable D call. The CDR3 extends over 11 amino acids. Germline loops: CDR1 KGHSH, CDR2 LQKENI. CDR3 coding DNA: TGTGCCAGCTCCCCGGACGGGCCGCTCCACTTC. This gives the protein CASSPDGPLHF. The variable domain in full, completed from reference TRBV18 and TRBJ2-5, reads NAGVMQNPRHLVRRRGQEARLRCSPMKGHSHVYWYRQLPEEGLKFMVYLQKENIIDESGMPKERFSAEFPKEGPSILRIQQVVRGDSAAYFCASSPDGPLHFGPGTRLLVL.

This clonotype occurred many times. The V gene is TRBV7-3, the J gene TRBJ2-1, with D maybe TRBD1 (5 bases). Trimming left V 0 bases short and J 9 bases short, with 12 bases between. From germline, CDR1 is SGHTA and CDR2 FQGTGA. This CDR3 spans 14 amino acids. The CDR3 DNA follows: TGTGCCAGCAGCTTAACCCGCCCCCAGGGTGAGCAGTTCTTC. It codes for CASSLTRPQGEQFF.

The V and J genes are TRBV11-3 and TRBJ2-5, with 7 bases lining up with TRBD2. Per the germline V gene, CDR1 is SGHNT and CDR2 is YENEEA. After removal of 0 bases from V and 13 bases from J, the junction contained 8 bases not matched to a gene. The CDR3 runs 13 residues. The CDR3 DNA reads as TGTGCCAGCAGCTTAGATCGAAGCGGGAACGCGTACTTC. Translated, it gives CASSLDRSGNAYF.

As concerns this clonotype: A much larger clone differs by one base, so this may be a read error. The chain has TRBV10-3 and TRBJ2-2; possible D gene TRBD2, 6 bases. The V gene's germline CDR1 is ENHRY and CDR2 SYGVKD. This CDR3 is built from 15 residues. V lost 5 bases, J lost 0 bases, and 10 bases lay in between. In DNA form, the CDR3 reads TGTGCCATCAGTATCAGGACTACGAACACCGGGGAGCTGTTTTTT. Translation: CAISIRTTNTGELFF.

This clonotype occurred many times. The J gene is TRBJ1-2, the V gene TRBV20-1; 8 positions match TRBD1. CDR1 is DFQATT and CDR2 is SNEGSKA in the germline V gene (reference sequence). Trimming cost V 5 bases and J 0 bases; bases outside gene matches: 11. The CDR3 length is 16 residues. Here the CDR3 reads CSAVLDRETSNYGYTF. The CDR3 coding sequence is TGCAGTGCTGTATTGGACAGGGAAACCTCTAACTATGGCTACACCTTC.

Many counts were recorded for this clonotype. This rearrangement joins TRBV5-1 to TRBJ2-1; 7 bases line up with TRBD2. The junction had 7 bases not matched to a gene; V was cut back by 7 bases and J by 0 bases. Germline-derived CDR1 and CDR2 are SGHRS and YFSETQ. The CDR3 totals 15 residues. The CDR3 here is CASRGVAGSYNEQFF. The CDR3 nucleotides read TGCGCCAGCCGGGGGGTAGCGGGCTCCTACAATGAGCAGTTCTTC.

This clonotype was seen at least ten times. This chain connects TRBV7-8 to TRBJ2-7, with D maybe TRBD2 (5 bases). CDR3 length: 14 amino acids. Between the trimmed V and J ends, which lost 6 bases and 9 bases, there was a span of 21 bases. In germline, CDR1 is SGHVS, CDR2 FQNEAQ. CDR3 bases: TGTGCCAGCAGTCGTGGACTCGGTAGGAGCGGGCAGTACTTC. This translates into CASSRGLGRSGQYF. The full variable domain, with the rest looked up from reference TRBV7-8 and TRBJ2-7, is GAGVSQSPRYKVAKRGQDVALRCDPISGHVSLFWYQQALGQGPEFLTYFQNEAQLDKSGLPSDRFFAERPEGSVSTLKIQRTQQEDSAVYLCASSRGLGRSGQYFGPGTRLTVT.

This clonotype has more than one count but fewer than ten. CDR3 sequence (DNA): TGTGCCAGCAGTGAGGACAGGGGGCCAACGGGGGACGAGCAGTACTTC. It is translated as CASSEDRGPTGDEQYF. The rearrangement uses TRBV2 and TRBJ2-7, with TRBD1 identical over 11 bases. This CDR3 is built from 16 residues. V trimming: 3 bases; J trimming: 5 bases; junction bases outside the gene matches: 9. The germline V gene encodes CDR1 SNHLY and CDR2 FYNNEI.